The 5 T cell receptor beta chains in this list originate from one sample, sequenced in a study of neurological immune-mediated disorders. MiXCR was run by TCRdb on the 5' RACE reads, yielding one entry per CDR3 protein. Of 50,000 or so distinct CDR3 sequences in the sample, over 20% were seen once. The sequenced sample consisted of PBMCs. The receptors were gathered from an older woman in good health.

Many counts were recorded for this clonotype. The chain carries TRBV7-8 and TRBJ2-7, with 8 bases fitting TRBD2. Germline CDR1 and CDR2: SGHVS and FQNEAQ. After removal of 4 bases from V and 1 base from J, the junction contained 6 bases not matched to a gene. The length of the CDR3 is 15 residues. Here the CDR3 reads CASSSPPSGSYEQYF. In DNA form, the CDR3 reads TGTGCCAGCAGCTCCCCCCCTAGCGGGTCCTACGAGCAGTACTTC.

This chain joins TRBV19 and TRBJ1-1; 8 bases align to TRBD1. The CDR3 extends over 15 amino acids. Germline lookup yields CDR1 LNHDA and CDR2 SQIVND (reference sequence). The V gene end was trimmed by 5 bases and the J gene end by 0 bases; junction bases not matched to a gene: 5. CDR3 in amino acids: CASSSGQGLNTEAFF. Written as DNA, the CDR3 is TGTGCCAGTAGTTCTGGACAGGGACTGAACACTGAAGCTTTCTTT.

The chain is built from TRBV5-1 and TRBJ2-5; D is ambiguous. Trimming shortened V by 2 bases and J by 2 bases, and 19 bases separated the two germline ends. The CDR3 is 17 amino acids. Germline CDR1 SGHRS, CDR2 YFSETQ. CDR3 DNA: TGCGCCAGCAGCTTAGGCCTTTTGGAGACCTTACAAGAGACCCAGTACTTC. Amino acids: CASSLGLLETLQETQYF.

This clonotype was picked up one time. This chain joins TRBV7-3 and TRBJ2-3, with TRBD2 identical over 8 bases. Germline CDR1 reads SGHTA; CDR2 reads FQGTGA. V trimming: 3 bases; J trimming: 0 bases; junction bases outside the gene matches: 2. The CDR3 consists of 15 residues. In nucleotides, the CDR3 is TGTGCCAGCAGCTTTAGCGGGGCCAGCACAGATACGCAGTATTTT. Protein sequence: CASSFSGASTDTQYF.

This chain uses TRBV20-1 with TRBJ1-4; 7 nucleotides match TRBD1. This CDR3 has 15 amino acids. V trimming: 3 bases; J trimming: 2 bases; junction bases outside the gene matches: 6. The germline V gene encodes CDR1 DFQATT and CDR2 SNEGSKA (reference sequence). In DNA form, the CDR3 reads TGCAGTGCTAGTGACAGGGCTCAGACTAATGAAAAACTGTTTTTT. Translation gives CSASDRAQTNEKLFF.